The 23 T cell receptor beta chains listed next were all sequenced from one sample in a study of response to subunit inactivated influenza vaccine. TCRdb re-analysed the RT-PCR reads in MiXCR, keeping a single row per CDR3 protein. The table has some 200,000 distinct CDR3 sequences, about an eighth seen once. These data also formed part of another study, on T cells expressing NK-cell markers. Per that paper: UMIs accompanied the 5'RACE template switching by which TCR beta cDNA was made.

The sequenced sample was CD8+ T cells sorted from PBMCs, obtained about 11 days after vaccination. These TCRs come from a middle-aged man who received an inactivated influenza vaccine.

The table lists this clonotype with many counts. Here the CDR3 DNA reads TGCAGCGTTGAAGTCCCTAGCGGGAGGGCCTCCTACGAGCAGTACTTC. This codes for CSVEVPSGRASYEQYF. The chain employs TRBV29-1 and TRBJ2-7, with 12 nucleotides matching TRBD2. Per germline, CDR1 SQVTM and CDR2 ANQGSEA. Germline trimming cut 1 base from V and 0 bases from J; bases unmatched to any gene: 4. The CDR3 covers 16 residues.

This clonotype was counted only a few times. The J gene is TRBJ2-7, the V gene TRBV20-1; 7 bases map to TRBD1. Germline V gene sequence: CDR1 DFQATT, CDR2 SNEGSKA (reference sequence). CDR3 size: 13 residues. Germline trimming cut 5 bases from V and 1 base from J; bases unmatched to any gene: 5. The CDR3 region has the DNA TGCAGTGCTGATGAGGGGGCGTCCTACGAGCAGTACTTC. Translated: CSADEGASYEQYF.

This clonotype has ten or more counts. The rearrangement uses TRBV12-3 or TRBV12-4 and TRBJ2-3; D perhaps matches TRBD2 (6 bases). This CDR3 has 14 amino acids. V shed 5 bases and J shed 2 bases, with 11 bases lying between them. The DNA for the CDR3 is TGTGCCAGCAGTCCGGGACTTCTCACAGATACGCAGTATTTT. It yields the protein CASSPGLLTDTQYF.

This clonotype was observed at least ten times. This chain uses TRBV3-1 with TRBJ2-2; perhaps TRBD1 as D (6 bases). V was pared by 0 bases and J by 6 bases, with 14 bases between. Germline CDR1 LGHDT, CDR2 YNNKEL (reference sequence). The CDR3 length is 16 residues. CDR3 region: CASSQEFSGVPGELFF. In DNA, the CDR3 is TGTGCCAGCAGCCAAGAATTTTCAGGGGTCCCCGGGGAGCTGTTTTTT.

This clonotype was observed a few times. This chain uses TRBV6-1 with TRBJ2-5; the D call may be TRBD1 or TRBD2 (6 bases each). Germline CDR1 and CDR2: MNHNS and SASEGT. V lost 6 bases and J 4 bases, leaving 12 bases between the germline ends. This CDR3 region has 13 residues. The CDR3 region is CASREGVGETQYF. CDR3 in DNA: TGTGCCAGCAGGGAGGGGGTTGGAGAGACCCAGTACTTC.

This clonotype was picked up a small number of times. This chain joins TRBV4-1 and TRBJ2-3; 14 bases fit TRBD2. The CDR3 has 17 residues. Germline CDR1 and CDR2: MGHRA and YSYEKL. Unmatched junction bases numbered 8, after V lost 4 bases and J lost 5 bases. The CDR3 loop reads CASSPPGLAGGIDTQYF. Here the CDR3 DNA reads TGCGCCAGCAGCCCGCCCGGACTAGCGGGGGGCATAGATACGCAGTATTTT.

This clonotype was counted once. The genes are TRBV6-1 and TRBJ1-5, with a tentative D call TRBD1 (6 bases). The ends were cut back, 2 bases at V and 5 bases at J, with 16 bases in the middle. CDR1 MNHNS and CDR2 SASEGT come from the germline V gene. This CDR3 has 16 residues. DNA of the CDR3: TGTGCCAGCAGTGAAAGTCTCGGGACACTTTATCAGCCCCAGCATTTT. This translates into CASSESLGTLYQPQHF.

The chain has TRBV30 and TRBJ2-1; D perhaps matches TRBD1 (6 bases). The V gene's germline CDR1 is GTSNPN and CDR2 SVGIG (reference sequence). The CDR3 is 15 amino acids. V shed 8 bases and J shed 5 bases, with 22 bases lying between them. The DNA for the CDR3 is TGTGCCCGGACCCCAGGGGCATCGGCGAACAATGAGCAGTTCTTC. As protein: CARTPGASANNEQFF.

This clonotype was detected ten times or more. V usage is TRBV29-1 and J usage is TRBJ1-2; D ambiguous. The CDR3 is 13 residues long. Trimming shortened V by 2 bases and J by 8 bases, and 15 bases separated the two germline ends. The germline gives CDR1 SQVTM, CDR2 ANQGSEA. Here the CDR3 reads CSVENSGSRGYTF. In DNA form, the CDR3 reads TGCAGCGTTGAAAACAGCGGGTCTCGGGGCTACACCTTC.

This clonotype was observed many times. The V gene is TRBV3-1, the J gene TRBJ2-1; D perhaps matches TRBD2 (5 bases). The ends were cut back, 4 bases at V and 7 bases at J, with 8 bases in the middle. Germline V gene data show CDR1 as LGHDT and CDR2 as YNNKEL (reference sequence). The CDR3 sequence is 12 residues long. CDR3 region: CASSLTGNEQFF. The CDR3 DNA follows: TGTGCCAGCAGCCTAACGGGGAATGAGCAGTTCTTC.

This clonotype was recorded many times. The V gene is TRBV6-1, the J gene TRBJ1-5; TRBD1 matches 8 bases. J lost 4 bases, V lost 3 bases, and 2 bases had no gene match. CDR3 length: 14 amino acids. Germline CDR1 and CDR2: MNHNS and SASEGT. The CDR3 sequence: CASSDRTGNQPQHF. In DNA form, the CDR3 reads TGTGCCAGCAGTGACCGGACAGGGAATCAGCCCCAGCATTTT.

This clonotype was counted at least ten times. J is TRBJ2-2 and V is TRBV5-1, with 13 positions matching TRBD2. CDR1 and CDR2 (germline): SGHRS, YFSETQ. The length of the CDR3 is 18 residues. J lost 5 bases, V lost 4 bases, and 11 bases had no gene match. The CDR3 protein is CASSLGLAGLIGTGELFF. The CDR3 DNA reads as TGCGCCAGCAGCCTGGGACTAGCGGGACTGATCGGGACCGGGGAGCTGTTTTTT.

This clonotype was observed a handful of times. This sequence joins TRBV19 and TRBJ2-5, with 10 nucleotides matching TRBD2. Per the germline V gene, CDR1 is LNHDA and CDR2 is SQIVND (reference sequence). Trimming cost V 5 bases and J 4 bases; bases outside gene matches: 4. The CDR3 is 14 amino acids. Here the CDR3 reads CASSSGLARETQYF. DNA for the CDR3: TGTGCCAGTAGTTCGGGACTAGCGAGAGAGACCCAGTACTTC.

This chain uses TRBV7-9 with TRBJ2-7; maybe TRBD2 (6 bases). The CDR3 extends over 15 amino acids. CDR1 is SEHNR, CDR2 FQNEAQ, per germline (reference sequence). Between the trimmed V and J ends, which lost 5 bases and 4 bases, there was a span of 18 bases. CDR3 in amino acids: CASSPGFGRGYEQYF. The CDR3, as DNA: TGTGCCAGCAGCCCAGGCTTCGGGAGAGGTTACGAGCAGTACTTC. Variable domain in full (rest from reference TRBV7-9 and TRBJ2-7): DTGVSQNPRHKITKRGQNVTFRCDPISEHNRLYWYRQTLGQGPEFLTYFQNEAQLEKSRLLSDRFSAERPKGSFSTLEIQRTEQGDSAMYLCASSPGFGRGYEQYFGPGTRLTVT.

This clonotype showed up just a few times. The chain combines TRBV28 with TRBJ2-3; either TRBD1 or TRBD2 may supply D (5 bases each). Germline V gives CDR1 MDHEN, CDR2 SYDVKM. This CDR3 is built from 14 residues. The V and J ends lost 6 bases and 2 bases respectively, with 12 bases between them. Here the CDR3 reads CASSLGRATDTQYF. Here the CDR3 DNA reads TGTGCCAGCAGCCTGGGACGGGCCACAGATACGCAGTATTTT.

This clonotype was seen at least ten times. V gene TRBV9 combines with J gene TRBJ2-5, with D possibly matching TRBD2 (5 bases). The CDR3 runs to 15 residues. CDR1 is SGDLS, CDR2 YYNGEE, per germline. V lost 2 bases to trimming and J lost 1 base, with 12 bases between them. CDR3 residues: CASSVSGLIQETQYF. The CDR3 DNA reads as TGTGCCAGCAGCGTTTCAGGACTCATCCAAGAGACCCAGTACTTC.

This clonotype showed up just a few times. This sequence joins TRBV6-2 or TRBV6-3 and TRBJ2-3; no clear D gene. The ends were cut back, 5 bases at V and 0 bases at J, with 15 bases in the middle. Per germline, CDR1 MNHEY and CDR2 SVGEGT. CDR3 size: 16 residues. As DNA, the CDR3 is TGTGCCAGCAGTCCTCTCAAGATGGACAGCACAGATACGCAGTATTTT. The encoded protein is CASSPLKMDSTDTQYF.

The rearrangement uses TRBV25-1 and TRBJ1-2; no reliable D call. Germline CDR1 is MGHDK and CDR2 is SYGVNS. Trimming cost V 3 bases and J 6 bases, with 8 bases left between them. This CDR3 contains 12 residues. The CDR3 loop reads CASSDAGDGYTF. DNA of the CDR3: TGTGCCAGCAGTGATGCAGGAGATGGCTACACCTTC.

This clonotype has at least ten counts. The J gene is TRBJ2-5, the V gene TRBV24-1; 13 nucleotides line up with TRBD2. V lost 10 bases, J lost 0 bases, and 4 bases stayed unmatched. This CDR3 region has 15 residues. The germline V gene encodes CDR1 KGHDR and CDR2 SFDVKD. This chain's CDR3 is CATGLAGAYQETQYF. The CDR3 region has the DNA TGTGCCACTGGACTAGCGGGGGCCTACCAAGAGACCCAGTACTTC.

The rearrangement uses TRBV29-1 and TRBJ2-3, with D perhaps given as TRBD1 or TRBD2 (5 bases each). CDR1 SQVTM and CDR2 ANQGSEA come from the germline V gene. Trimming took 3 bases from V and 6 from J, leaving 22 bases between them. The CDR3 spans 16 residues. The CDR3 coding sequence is TGCAGCGTTGAGGGTGCTTTCGGGGCACAGTTGGATACGCAGTATTTT. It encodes CSVEGAFGAQLDTQYF.

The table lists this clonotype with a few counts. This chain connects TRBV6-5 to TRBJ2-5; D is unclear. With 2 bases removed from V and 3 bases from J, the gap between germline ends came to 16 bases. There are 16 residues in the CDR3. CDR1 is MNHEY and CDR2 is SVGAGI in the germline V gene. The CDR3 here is CASSYRRWAAKETQYF. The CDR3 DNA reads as TGTGCCAGCAGTTACCGAAGGTGGGCAGCAAAAGAGACCCAGTACTTC.

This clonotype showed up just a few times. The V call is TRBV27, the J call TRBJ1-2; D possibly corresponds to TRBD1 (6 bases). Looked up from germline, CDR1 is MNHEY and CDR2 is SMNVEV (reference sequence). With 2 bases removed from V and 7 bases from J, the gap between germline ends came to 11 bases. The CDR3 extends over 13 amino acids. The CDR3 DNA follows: TGTGCCAGCAGTTTAGGGGGCATGGGTGGCTACACCTTC. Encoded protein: CASSLGGMGGYTF.

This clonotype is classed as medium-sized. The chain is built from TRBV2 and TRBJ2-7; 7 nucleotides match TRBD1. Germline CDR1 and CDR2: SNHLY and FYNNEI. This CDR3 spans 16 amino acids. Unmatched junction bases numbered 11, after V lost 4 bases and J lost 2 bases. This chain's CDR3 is CASSGPGTVPPYEQYF. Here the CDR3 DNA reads TGTGCCAGCAGTGGACCCGGGACAGTACCCCCCTACGAGCAGTACTTC.